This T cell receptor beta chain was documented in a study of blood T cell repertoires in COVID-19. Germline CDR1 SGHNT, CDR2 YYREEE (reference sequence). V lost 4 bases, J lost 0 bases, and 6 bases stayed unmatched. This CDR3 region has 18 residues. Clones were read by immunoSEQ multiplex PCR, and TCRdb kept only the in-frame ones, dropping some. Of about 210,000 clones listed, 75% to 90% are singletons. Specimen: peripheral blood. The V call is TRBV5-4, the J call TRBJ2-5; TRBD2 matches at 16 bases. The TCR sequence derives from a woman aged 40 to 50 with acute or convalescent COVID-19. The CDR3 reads CASSEGLAGGLYQETQYF. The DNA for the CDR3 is TGTGCCAGCAGCGAGGGACTAGCGGGGGGGCTGTACCAAGAGACCCAGTACTTC.